Listed here is a single T cell receptor (beta chain). Its antigen is still unknown. A J-beta primer mix and a sample-barcoded 5' primer were used in a second PCR of about 7 to 12 cycles. TCRdb redid the calling of the 5' RACE reads with MiXCR, one entry per CDR3 protein. The data show around 2 million distinct CDR3 sequences, around 40% seen once. This entry is derived from a study of blood T cells in healthy people across ages. Study observations and caveats: Estimates of total diversity, which came from one million sequenced T cells, were considered to be underestimates. Greater diversity and more naive CD4+ cells were seen in long-lived donors than in aged donors. Unknown CMV status may confound age-related changes in expanded clones.

The CDR3 consists of 15 residues. Between the trimmed V and J ends, which lost 6 bases and 2 bases, there was a span of 14 bases. Sequenced input: blood. This chain links TRBV12-3 or TRBV12-4 with TRBJ2-4; the D gene is possibly TRBD1 (6 bases). This TCR derives from a human donor in good health. CDR3 in amino acids: CASSPTGHTKNIQYF. The DNA of the CDR3 is TGTGCCAGCAGCCCCACAGGGCATACCAAAAACATTCAGTACTTC.